This record concerns one TCR beta chain sequence. Its specificity is unknown. The sample originates from a study of CD8 T cells in ankylosing spondylitis. Study-level findings and limits: Characteristic, it appeared, of ankylosing spondylitis blood was a TCR beta motif of about eight highly homologous variants.

TCRdb reanalysed the 5' RACE reads using MiXCR and keeps one entry per CDR3 protein. The data show around 130,000 distinct CDR3 sequences, with 17% seen just once and about 30% held by the top ten. CDR3 length: 15 amino acids. CDR1 and CDR2 from the germline V gene are SGHDN and FVKESK. V was pared by 4 bases and J by 0 bases, with 7 bases between. The rearrangement uses TRBV14 and TRBJ2-6; D is undetermined. What was sequenced was blood, either unsorted or a sorted T cell fraction (not recorded which). The source of this sequence is a male donor with ankylosing spondylitis. CDR3 sequence (DNA): TGTGCCAGCAGCCCGGTGGTCTCTGGGGCCAACGTCCTGACTTTC. Residues: CASSPVVSGANVLTF.